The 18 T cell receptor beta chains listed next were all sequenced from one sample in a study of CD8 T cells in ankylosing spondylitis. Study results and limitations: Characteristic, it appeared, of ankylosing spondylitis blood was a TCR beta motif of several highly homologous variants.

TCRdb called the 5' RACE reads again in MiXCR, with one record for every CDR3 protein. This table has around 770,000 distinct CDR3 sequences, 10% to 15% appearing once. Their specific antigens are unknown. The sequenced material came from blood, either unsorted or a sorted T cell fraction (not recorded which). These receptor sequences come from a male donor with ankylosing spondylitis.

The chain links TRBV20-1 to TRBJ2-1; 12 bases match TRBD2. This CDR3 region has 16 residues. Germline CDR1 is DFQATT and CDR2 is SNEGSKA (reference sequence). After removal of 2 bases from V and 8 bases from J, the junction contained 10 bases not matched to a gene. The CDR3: CSARIRLAGVRDEQFF. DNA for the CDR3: TGCAGTGCTAGAATAAGACTAGCGGGAGTTCGCGATGAGCAGTTCTTC.

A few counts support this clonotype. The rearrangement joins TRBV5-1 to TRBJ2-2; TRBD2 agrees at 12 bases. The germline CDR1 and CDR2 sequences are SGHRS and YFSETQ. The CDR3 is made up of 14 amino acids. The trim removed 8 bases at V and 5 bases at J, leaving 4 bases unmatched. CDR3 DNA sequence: TGCGCCAGTGTTGGACTAGCGGGGACCGGGGAGCTGTTTTTT. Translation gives CASVGLAGTGELFF.

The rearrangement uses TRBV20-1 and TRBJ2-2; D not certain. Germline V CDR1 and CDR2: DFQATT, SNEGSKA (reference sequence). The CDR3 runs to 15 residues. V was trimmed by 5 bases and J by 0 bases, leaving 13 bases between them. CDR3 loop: CSAFLPMANTGELFF. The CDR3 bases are TGCAGTGCTTTTCTACCAATGGCGAACACCGGGGAGCTGTTTTTT.

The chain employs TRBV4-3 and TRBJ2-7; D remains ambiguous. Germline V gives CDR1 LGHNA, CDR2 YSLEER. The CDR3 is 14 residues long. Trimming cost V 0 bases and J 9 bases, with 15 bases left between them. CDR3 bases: TGCGCCAGCAGCCAAGATGTCGCCACCTGGGGGCAGTACTTC. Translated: CASSQDVATWGQYF.

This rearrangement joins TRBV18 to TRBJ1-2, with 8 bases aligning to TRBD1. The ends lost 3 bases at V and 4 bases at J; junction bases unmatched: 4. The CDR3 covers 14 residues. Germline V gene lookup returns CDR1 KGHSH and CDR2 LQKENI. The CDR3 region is CASSPDREAYGYTF. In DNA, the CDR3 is TGTGCCAGCTCACCGGACAGGGAGGCCTATGGCTACACCTTC.

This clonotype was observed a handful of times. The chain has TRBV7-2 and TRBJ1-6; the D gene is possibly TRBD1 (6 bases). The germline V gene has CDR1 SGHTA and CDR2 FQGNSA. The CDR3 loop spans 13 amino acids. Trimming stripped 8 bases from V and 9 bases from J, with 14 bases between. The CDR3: CASRDTLGSPLHF. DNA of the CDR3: TGTGCCAGCCGGGACACTCTGGGTTCACCCCTCCACTTT.

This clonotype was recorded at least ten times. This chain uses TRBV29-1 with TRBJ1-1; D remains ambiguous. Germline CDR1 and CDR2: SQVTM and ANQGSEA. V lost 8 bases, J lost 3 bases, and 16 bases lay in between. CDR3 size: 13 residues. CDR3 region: CSTLGPGYTEAFF. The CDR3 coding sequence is TGCAGCACCCTAGGACCGGGCTACACTGAAGCTTTCTTT.

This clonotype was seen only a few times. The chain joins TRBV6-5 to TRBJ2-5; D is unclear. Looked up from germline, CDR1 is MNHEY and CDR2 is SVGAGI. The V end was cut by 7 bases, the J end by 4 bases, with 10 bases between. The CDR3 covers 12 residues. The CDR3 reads CASTSIGETQYF. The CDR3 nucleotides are TGTGCCAGCACTTCCATTGGAGAGACCCAGTACTTC.

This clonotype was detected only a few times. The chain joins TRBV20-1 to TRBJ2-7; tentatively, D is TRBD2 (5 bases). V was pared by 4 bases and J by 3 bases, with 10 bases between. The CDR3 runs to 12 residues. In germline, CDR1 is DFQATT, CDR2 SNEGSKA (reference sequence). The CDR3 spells CSAKRTVYEQYF. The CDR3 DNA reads TGCAGTGCTAAGCGGACTGTCTACGAGCAGTACTTC.

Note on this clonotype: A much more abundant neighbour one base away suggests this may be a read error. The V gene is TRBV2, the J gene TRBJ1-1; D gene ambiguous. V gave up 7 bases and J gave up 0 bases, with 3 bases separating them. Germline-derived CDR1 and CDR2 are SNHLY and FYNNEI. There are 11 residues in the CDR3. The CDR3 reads CASKMNTEAFF. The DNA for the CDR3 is TGTGCCAGCAAGATGAACACTGAAGCTTTCTTT.

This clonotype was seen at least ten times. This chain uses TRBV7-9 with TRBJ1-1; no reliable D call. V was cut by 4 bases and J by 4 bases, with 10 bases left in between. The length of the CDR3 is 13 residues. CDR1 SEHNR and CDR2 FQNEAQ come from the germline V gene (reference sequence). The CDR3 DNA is TGTGCCAGCAGCTGGGTGGTAAGCACTGAAGCTTTCTTT. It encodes CASSWVVSTEAFF. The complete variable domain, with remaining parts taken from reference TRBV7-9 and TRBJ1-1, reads DTGVSQNPRHKITKRGQNVTFRCDPISEHNRLYWYRQTLGQGPEFLTYFQNEAQLEKSRLLSDRFSAERPKGSFSTLEIQRTEQGDSAMYLCASSWVVSTEAFFGQGTRLTVV.

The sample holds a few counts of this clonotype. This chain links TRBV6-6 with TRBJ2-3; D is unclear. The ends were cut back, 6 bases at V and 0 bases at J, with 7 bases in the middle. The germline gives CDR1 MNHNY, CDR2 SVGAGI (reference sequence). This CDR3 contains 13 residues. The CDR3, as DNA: TGTGCCAGCAGGGAGTCCAGCACAGATACGCAGTATTTT. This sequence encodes CASRESSTDTQYF.

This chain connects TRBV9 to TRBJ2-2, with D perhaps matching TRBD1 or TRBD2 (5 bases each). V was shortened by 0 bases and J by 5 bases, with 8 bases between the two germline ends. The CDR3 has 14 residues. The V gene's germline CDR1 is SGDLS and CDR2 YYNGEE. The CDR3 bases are TGTGCCAGCAGCGTAGAAGAGGGGACCGGGGAGCTGTTTTTT. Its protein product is CASSVEEGTGELFF.

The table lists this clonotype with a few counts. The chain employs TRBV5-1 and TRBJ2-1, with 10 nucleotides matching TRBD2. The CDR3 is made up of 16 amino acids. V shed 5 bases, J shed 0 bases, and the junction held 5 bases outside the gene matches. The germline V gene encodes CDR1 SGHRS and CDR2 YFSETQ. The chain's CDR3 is CASRDASGGSYNEQFF. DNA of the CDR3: TGCGCCAGCAGAGACGCTAGCGGGGGCTCCTACAATGAGCAGTTCTTC.

The CDR3 DNA reads TGTGCCAGCAGTTTCCTCCAGCCGCGAGTAGCTTTCTTT. Translating gives CASSFLQPRVAFF. The chain links TRBV12-3 or TRBV12-4 to TRBJ1-1; D is undetermined. V gave up 3 bases and J gave up 10 bases, with 15 bases separating them. The CDR3 loop spans 13 amino acids.

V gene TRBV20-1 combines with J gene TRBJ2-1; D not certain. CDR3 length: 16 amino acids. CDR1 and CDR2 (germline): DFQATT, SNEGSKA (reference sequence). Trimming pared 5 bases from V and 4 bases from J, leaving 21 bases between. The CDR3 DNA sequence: TGCAGTGCTCCCGGCGGACGGGCTCGTAAATACAATGAGCAGTTCTTC. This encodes CSAPGGRARKYNEQFF.

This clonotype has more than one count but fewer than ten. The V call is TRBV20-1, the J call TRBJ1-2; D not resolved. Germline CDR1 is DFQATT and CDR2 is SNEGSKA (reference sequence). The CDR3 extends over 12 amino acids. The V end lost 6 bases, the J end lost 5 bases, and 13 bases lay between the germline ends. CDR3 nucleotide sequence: TGCAGTGCCGACAAACCATCTTATGGCTACACCTTC. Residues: CSADKPSYGYTF.

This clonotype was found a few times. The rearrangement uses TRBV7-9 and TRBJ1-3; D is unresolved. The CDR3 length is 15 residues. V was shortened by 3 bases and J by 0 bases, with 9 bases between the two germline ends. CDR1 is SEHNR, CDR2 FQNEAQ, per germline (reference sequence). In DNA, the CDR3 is TGTGCCAGCAGCTTTAGTTCATCCTCTGGAAACACCATATATTTT. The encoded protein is CASSFSSSSGNTIYF.